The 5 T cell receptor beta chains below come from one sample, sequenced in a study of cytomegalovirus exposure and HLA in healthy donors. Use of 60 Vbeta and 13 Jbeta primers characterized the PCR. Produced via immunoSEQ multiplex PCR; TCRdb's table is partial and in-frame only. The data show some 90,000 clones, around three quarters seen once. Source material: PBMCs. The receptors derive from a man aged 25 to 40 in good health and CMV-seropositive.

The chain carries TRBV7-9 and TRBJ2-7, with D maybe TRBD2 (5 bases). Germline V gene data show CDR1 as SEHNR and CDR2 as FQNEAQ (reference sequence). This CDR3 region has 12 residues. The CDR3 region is CSSSLGGGEQYV. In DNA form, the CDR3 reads TGTTCCAGCAGCTTAGGAGGCGGCGAGCAGTACGTC.

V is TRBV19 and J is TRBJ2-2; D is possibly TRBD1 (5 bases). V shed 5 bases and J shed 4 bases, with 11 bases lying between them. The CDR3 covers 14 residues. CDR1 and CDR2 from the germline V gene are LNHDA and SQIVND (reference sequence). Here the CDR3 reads CASSPLTATGELFF. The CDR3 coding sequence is TGTGCCAGTAGTCCATTGACAGCCACCGGGGAGCTGTTTTTT.

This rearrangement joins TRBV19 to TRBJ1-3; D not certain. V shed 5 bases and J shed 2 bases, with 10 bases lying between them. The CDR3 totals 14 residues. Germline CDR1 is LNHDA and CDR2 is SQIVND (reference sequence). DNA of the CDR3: TGTGCCAGTAGTCGGGGTACGGCTGGAAACACCATATATTTT. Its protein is CASSRGTAGNTIYF.

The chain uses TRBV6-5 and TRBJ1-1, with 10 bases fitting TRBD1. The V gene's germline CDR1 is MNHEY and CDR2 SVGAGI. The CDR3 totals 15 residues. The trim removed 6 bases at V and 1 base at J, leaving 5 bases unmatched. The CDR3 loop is CASSRQGAGNTEAFF. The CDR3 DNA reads TGTGCCAGCAGCCGACAGGGGGCGGGGAACACTGAAGCTTTCTTT.

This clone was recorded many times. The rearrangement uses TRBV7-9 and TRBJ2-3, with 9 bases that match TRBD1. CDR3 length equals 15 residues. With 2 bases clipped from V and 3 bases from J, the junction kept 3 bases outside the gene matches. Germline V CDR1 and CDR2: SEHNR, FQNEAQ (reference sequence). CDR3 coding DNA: TGTGCCAGCAGCTTAAACAGGGGGCCTACAGATACGCAGTATTTT. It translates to CASSLNRGPTDTQYF.